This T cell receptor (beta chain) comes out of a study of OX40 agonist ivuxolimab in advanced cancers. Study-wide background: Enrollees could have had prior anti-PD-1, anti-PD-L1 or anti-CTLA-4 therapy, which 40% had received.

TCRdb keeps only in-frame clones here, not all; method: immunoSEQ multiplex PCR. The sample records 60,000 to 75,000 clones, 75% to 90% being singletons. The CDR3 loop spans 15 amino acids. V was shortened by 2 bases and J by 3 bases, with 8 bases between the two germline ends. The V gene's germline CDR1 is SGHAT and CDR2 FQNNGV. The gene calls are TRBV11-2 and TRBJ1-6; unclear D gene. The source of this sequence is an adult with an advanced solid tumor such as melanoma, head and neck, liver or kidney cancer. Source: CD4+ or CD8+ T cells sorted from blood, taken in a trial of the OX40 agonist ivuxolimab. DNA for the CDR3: TGTGCCAGCAGCTTACAGCCCAGCTATAATTCACCCCTCCACTTT. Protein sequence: CASSLQPSYNSPLHF.